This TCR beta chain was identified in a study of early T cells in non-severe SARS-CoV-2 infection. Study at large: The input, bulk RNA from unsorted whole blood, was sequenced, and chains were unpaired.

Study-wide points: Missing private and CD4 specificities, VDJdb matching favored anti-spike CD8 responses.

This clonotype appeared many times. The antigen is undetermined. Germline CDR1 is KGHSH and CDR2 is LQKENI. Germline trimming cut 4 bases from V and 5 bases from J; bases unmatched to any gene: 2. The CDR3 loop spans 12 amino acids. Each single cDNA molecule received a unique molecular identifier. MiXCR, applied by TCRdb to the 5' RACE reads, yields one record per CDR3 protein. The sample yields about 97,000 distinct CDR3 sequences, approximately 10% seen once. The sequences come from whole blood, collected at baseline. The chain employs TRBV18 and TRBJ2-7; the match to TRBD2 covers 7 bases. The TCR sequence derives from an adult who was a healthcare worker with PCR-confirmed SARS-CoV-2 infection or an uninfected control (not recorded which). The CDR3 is CASSLGGDEQYF. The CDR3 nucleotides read TGTGCCAGCTCACTGGGGGGGGACGAGCAGTACTTC.